This T cell receptor beta chain was recorded in a study of beta chain features in type 1 diabetes. Looked up from germline, CDR1 is SGHRS and CDR2 is YFSETQ. Deletions cut 6 bases from V and 4 bases from J, with 13 bases between. The CDR3 is 13 amino acids. General study points: For type 1 diabetes patients, VDJ junctions showed fewer insertions and more deletions.

Expressed TCRB transcripts were sequenced after all isolated RNA was converted to cDNA. Data came from immunoSEQ multiplex PCR; TCRdb stores just in-frame clones and leaves some out. Among 900,000 or so clones listed, 15% to 20% were seen once. This clone was seen a few times. Its antigen remains unidentified. The rearrangement uses TRBV5-1 and TRBJ2-5, with D possibly matching TRBD2 (5 bases). This sequence originates from a woman aged 18 to 35 in good health. Sequencing was done on a sample of naive CD4+ T cells from blood. Written as DNA, the CDR3 is TGCGCCAGCACTACGGGAAGCCGAGAGACCCAGTACTTC. This encodes CASTTGSRETQYF.